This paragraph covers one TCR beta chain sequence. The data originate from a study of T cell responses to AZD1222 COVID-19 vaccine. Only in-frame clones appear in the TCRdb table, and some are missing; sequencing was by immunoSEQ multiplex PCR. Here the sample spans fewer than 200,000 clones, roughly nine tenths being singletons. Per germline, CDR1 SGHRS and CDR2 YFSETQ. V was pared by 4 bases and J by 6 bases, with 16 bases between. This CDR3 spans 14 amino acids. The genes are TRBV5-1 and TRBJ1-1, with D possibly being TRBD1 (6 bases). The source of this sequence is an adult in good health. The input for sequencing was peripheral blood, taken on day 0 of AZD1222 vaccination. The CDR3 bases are TGCGCCAGCAGCCCCACAGGGACCGGAGCTGAAGCTTTCTTT. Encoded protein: CASSPTGTGAEAFF.